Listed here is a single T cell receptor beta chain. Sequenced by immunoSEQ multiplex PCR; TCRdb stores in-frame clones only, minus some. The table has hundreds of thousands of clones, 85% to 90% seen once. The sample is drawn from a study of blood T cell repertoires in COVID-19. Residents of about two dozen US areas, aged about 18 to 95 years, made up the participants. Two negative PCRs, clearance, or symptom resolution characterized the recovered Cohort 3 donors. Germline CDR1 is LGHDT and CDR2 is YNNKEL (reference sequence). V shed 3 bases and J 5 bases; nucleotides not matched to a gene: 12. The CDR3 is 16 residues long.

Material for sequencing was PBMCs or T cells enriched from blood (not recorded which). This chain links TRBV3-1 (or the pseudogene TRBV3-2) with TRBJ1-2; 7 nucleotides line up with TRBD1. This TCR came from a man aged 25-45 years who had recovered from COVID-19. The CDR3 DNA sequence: TGTGCCAGCAGCCAGATAGGTGGAGGGGGCGCTTATGGCTACACCTTC. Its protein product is CASSQIGGGGAYGYTF.